This TCR beta chain was recorded in a study of blood T cell repertoires in COVID-19. At the level of the study: Researchers got acute and convalescent COVID-19 samples from the United States, Italy and Spain. PBMCs, B-cell-depleted T cells, or T cells were the source of the cDNA or gDNA that made up the material.

Original analysis: Estimated nucleated cell counts came from reference gene primer amplification. Sequenced by immunoSEQ multiplex PCR; TCRdb stores in-frame clones only, minus some. Clone size and the V and J calls come from that table; the DNA yielded D and trimming. There are about 32,000 clones in the sample; 80% to 95% occur only once, and around 0.92% lies in the top ten. Germline V lookup: CDR1 LGHNA, CDR2 YNFKEQ. Losses at the gene ends were 0 bases for V and 3 bases for J; bases not matched to a gene: 7. The CDR3 has 18 residues. The chain couples TRBV4-2 to TRBJ2-3; 12 bases are shared with TRBD2. The source is a male donor with active COVID-19. Sequencing used peripheral blood. The CDR3 DNA reads as TGTGCCAGCAGCCAAGAAACACTAGCGGGGGGAGGGACAGATACGCAGTATTTT. Its protein is CASSQETLAGGGTDTQYF.